This passage covers 16 T cell receptor beta chains from one sample sequenced in a study of T cells in localized non-small cell lung cancer. Clones were sequenced by immunoSEQ multiplex PCR, and TCRdb holds only the in-frame ones, with some missing. The sample carries 55,000 or so clones, 80% recorded once. This specimen consisted of PBMCs, obtained before any cancer treatment. These receptors all stem from a woman aged 35 to 75 with stage II lung adenocarcinoma.

The chain uses TRBV6-6 and TRBJ2-1, with 7 positions matching TRBD2. J lost 8 bases, V lost 0 bases, and 10 bases had no gene match. This CDR3 comprises 16 residues. The V gene's germline CDR1 is MNHNY and CDR2 SVGAGI (reference sequence). CDR3 amino acids: CASSYSPSGARDEQFF. The CDR3 DNA reads as TGTGCCAGCAGTTACTCGCCCAGCGGGGCGAGGGATGAGCAGTTCTTC.

This clone was counted a few times. The chain couples TRBV25-1 to TRBJ2-3; tentatively, D is TRBD1 or TRBD2 (5 bases each). Per the germline V gene, CDR1 is MGHDK and CDR2 is SYGVNS. The CDR3 consists of 15 residues. Trimming left V 5 bases short and J 3 bases short, with 15 bases between. The CDR3 bases are TGTGCCAGCAGTCAGTCCGGGACGGGGACAGATACGCAGTATTTT. This translates into CASSQSGTGTDTQYF. Drawing the rest from reference TRBV25-1 and TRBJ2-3, the complete variable domain is EADIYQTPRYLVIGTGKKITLECSQTMGHDKMYWYQQDPGMELHLIHYSYGVNSTEKGDLSSESTVSRIRTEHFPLTLESARPSHTSQYLCASSQSGTGTDTQYFGPGTRLTVL.

The V call is TRBV9, the J call TRBJ1-1; D is unresolved. Germline V gives CDR1 SGDLS, CDR2 YYNGEE. Between the trimmed V and J ends, which lost 3 bases and 1 base, there was a span of 7 bases. This CDR3 has 13 amino acids. The CDR3 region has the DNA TGTGCCAGCAGCGCTACTGCGAACACTGAAGCTTTCTTT. This encodes CASSATANTEAFF.

The chain couples TRBV7-9 to TRBJ1-1, with D unclear. This CDR3 region has 14 residues. The V gene lost 1 base and the J gene lost 2 bases, with 8 bases spanning the gap. Per the germline V gene, CDR1 is SEHNR and CDR2 is FQNEAQ (reference sequence). CDR3 in DNA: TGTGCCAGCAGCTTAGTCACAGTTAACACTGAAGCTTTCTTT. It yields the protein CASSLVTVNTEAFF.

This clone was counted a single time. The chain uses TRBV14 and TRBJ1-2, with D perhaps matching TRBD1 (5 bases). The ends were cut back, 1 base at V and 2 bases at J, with 5 bases in the middle. The CDR3 extends over 13 amino acids. Germline CDR1 SGHDN, CDR2 FVKESK. CDR3 loop: CASSQGTNYGYTF. The CDR3 region has the DNA TGTGCCAGCAGCCAAGGGACAAACTATGGCTACACCTTC.

Details on this clone: Germline and junction disagree at one end, which may indicate a read error. The same CDR3 also results from other DNA sequences found in this sample. The genes are TRBV7-7 and TRBJ2-7, with D tentatively TRBD1 (6 bases). This CDR3 is built from 14 residues. Germline CDR1 SSHAT, CDR2 FNYEAQ (reference sequence). The CDR3 DNA is TGTGCTAGCAGCCCAGACAGGTCCTCCTACGAGCAGTACTTC. This translates into CASSPDRSSYEQYF.

The chain has TRBV6-1 and TRBJ1-1; 7 nucleotides align to TRBD1. The CDR3 covers 12 residues. Trimming at V came to 11 bases and at J to 6 bases, leaving 9 bases not matched to a gene. Germline V lookup: CDR1 MNHNS, CDR2 SASEGT. The CDR3 loop is CAGRQGGSEAFF. CDR3 DNA sequence: TGTGCCGGGCGACAGGGAGGGTCTGAAGCTTTCTTT.

The rearrangement joins TRBV6-1 to TRBJ1-1; D remains ambiguous. This CDR3 is built from 13 residues. Germline CDR1 and CDR2: MNHNS and SASEGT. For the CDR3, the DNA is TGTGCTTACGGCGGGGAAGGCGACACTGAAGCTTTCTTT. It is translated as CAYGGEGDTEAFF.

The chain links TRBV7-8 to TRBJ2-2, with D unresolved. CDR1 and CDR2 from the germline V gene are SGHVS and FQNEAQ. This CDR3 is 16 amino acids long. V was cut by 5 bases and J by 1 base, with 14 bases left in between. CDR3 DNA: TGTGCCAGCAGCCCGCGTACCGGCGGGAACACCGGGGAGCTGTTTTTT. This translates into CASSPRTGGNTGELFF.

The chain recombines TRBV9 with TRBJ2-2; TRBD1 matches 8 bases. The J segment lost 3 bases and the V segment lost 3 bases, leaving 7 bases of the junction unmatched. The germline gives CDR1 SGDLS, CDR2 YYNGEE. CDR3 length: 16 residues. CDR3 in DNA: TGTGCCAGCAGCGACGACAGGGGCTGGGACACCGGGGAGCTGTTTTTT. Its protein is CASSDDRGWDTGELFF.

V and J are TRBV6-1 and TRBJ1-2, with D possibly matching TRBD1 (5 bases). Germline loops: CDR1 MNHNS, CDR2 SASEGT. The CDR3 has 14 residues. The V end lost 7 bases, the J end lost 1 base, and 13 bases lay between the germline ends. The CDR3 nucleotides are TGTGCCAGCACCCCAGGGAGATATAACTATGGCTACACCTTC. Protein: CASTPGRYNYGYTF.

This clone was detected a few times. This chain links TRBV4-1 with TRBJ1-1; TRBD1 might be the D (5 bases). This CDR3 is built from 17 residues. Trimming shortened V by 1 base and J by 3 bases, and 18 bases separated the two germline ends. Looked up from germline, CDR1 is MGHRA and CDR2 is YSYEKL. The CDR3 coding sequence is TGCGCCAGCAGCCAAGGGTTGGGGCGGGGGATGGACACTGAAGCTTTCTTT. This sequence encodes CASSQGLGRGMDTEAFF.

As concerns this clone: One junction end does not reproduce the germline sequence, and a read error may be involved. The chain recombines TRBV28 with TRBJ2-2, with 12 bases matching TRBD2. Germline-derived CDR1 and CDR2 are MDHEN and SYDVKM. The CDR3 has 15 residues. This chain's CDR3 is CASSWTSGNPGELFF. CDR3 nucleotides: TGTGCCAGCAGTTGGACTAGCGGGAACCCCGGGGAGCTGTTTTTT.

With respect to this clone: The same CDR3 also results from other DNA sequences found in this sample. This chain joins TRBV7-3 and TRBJ1-1; D remains unclear. The V end lost 4 bases, the J end lost 4 bases, and 10 bases lay between the germline ends. Germline CDR1 SGHTA, CDR2 FQGTGA. This CDR3 spans 13 amino acids. The CDR3 region is CASSYSTATEAFF. In nucleotides, the CDR3 is TGTGCCAGCAGCTATTCAACAGCCACTGAAGCTTTCTTT. The variable domain in full, completed from reference TRBV7-3 and TRBJ1-1, reads GAGVSQTPSNKVTEKGKYVELRCDPISGHTALYWYRQSLGQGPEFLIYFQGTGAADDSGLPNDRFFAVRPEGSVSTLKIQRTERGDSAVYLCASSYSTATEAFFGQGTRLTVV.

This rearrangement joins TRBV6-5 to TRBJ1-1, with D maybe TRBD1 (5 bases). CDR3 length equals 15 residues. Germline V CDR1 and CDR2: MNHEY, SVGAGI. The ends were cut back, 7 bases at V and 0 bases at J, with 15 bases in the middle. CDR3 coding DNA: TGTGCCAGCAAACGAAACAGGAAGATGAACACTGAAGCTTTCTTT. Translating it yields CASKRNRKMNTEAFF.

The rearrangement joins TRBV19 to TRBJ1-5; the match to TRBD1 covers 8 bases. Germline lookup yields CDR1 LNHDA and CDR2 SQIVND (reference sequence). The length of the CDR3 is 17 residues. V dropped 3 bases and J dropped 5; count of bases not matched to a gene: 12. The CDR3, as DNA: TGTGCCAGTAGTATCCCCTCCTATGCAGGGGGCTATCAGCCCCAGCATTTT. Protein sequence: CASSIPSYAGGYQPQHF. The full variable domain, in which reference TRBV19 and TRBJ1-5 provide the parts outside the CDR3, is DGGITQSPKYLFRKEGQNVTLSCEQNLNHDAMYWYRQDPGQGLRLIYYSQIVNDFQKGDIAEGYSVSREKKESFPLTVTSAQKNPTAFYLCASSIPSYAGGYQPQHFGDGTRLSIL.